A single sample gave rise to the 8 T cell receptor beta chains below, sequenced in a study of T-cell reconstitution after alpha-beta-depleted transplantation in children. Unique molecular identifiers featured in how the TCRbeta library was prepared. Each CDR3 protein is one row after TCRdb ran MiXCR on the PCR reads. The sample lists 200,000 to 250,000 distinct CDR3 sequences; 9.7% were seen once. Sample: PBMCs from the stem cell graft donor, taken from the stem cell graft. Source of these receptors: a human donor who donated a stem cell graft to a child with SCID.

At least ten counts were recorded for this clonotype. The rearrangement links TRBV10-3 to TRBJ1-1; D is undetermined. The germline V and J ends were trimmed by 6 bases and 4 bases, with 18 bases remaining between them. Germline CDR1 and CDR2: ENHRY and SYGVKD. This CDR3 has 15 residues. This CDR3 is CAISAPTSASTEAFF. CDR3 in DNA: TGTGCCATCAGCGCACCTACTTCTGCGAGCACTGAAGCTTTCTTT.

This clonotype was found many times. The chain combines TRBV7-2 with TRBJ1-2, with D possibly TRBD1 on 6 matching bases. The ends were cut back, 1 base at V and 4 bases at J, with 10 bases in the middle. Germline loops: CDR1 SGHTA, CDR2 FQGNSA. The CDR3 runs 14 residues. In DNA form, the CDR3 reads TGTGCCAGCAGCTTAGTCAGGGGAGCCTATGGCTACACCTTC. Translating gives CASSLVRGAYGYTF. The full variable domain, in which reference TRBV7-2 and TRBJ1-2 provide the parts outside the CDR3, is GAGVSQSPSNKVTEKGKDVELRCDPISGHTALYWYRQSLGQGLEFLIYFQGNSAPDKSGLPSDRFSAERTGGSVSTLTIQRTQQEDSAVYLCASSLVRGAYGYTFGSGTRLTVV.

This clonotype was observed at least ten times. V gene TRBV20-1 combines with J gene TRBJ2-1, with 16 positions matching TRBD2. The ends lost 6 bases at V and 10 bases at J; junction bases unmatched: 9. CDR1 and CDR2 (germline): DFQATT, SNEGSKA (reference sequence). The CDR3 runs 15 residues. CDR3 residues: CSATGTSGGAGEQFF. The DNA of the CDR3 is TGCAGTGCGACCGGGACTAGCGGGGGGGCCGGGGAGCAGTTCTTC.

The table lists this clonotype with many counts. V gene TRBV5-1 combines with J gene TRBJ1-1, with no clear D. Germline V gives CDR1 SGHRS, CDR2 YFSETQ. The CDR3 is 15 amino acids. V shed 0 bases and J shed 1 base, with 10 bases lying between them. The CDR3 DNA follows: TGCGCCAGCAGCTTGGAGAACGCAGGGAACACTGAAGCTTTCTTT. It specifies CASSLENAGNTEAFF.

This chain joins TRBV18 and TRBJ2-5; D unclear. Germline V lookup: CDR1 KGHSH, CDR2 LQKENI. The CDR3 runs 14 residues. The V end was cut by 4 bases, the J end by 2 bases, with 11 bases between. The CDR3 nucleotides are TGTGCCAGCTCACGTGCGACGGAACAAGAGACCCAGTACTTC. As protein: CASSRATEQETQYF. The whole variable domain, remainder taken from reference TRBV18 and TRBJ2-5, is NAGVMQNPRHLVRRRGQEARLRCSPMKGHSHVYWYRQLPEEGLKFMVYLQKENIIDESGMPKERFSAEFPKEGPSILRIQQVVRGDSAAYFCASSRATEQETQYFGPGTRLLVL.

This clonotype turned up a few times. The gene calls are TRBV6-7 and TRBJ2-7; TRBD1 is a possible D gene (6 bases). TRBV6-7 is an ORF; its function is uncertain. The V end was cut by 2 bases, the J end by 0 bases, with 14 bases between. This CDR3 region has 16 residues. The CDR3 sequence is CASSYQSPGDSYEQYF. In DNA, the CDR3 is TGTGCCAGCAGTTACCAGAGCCCAGGGGACTCCTACGAGCAGTACTTC.

This clonotype was seen ten or more times. J is TRBJ2-7 and V is TRBV7-9, with 7 nucleotides matching TRBD1. Looked up from germline, CDR1 is SEHNR and CDR2 is FQNEAQ (reference sequence). The CDR3 contains 13 residues. The ends lost 6 bases at V and 3 bases at J; junction bases unmatched: 5. The CDR3 bases are TGTGCCAGCAGTCGGGACAGCTTCTACGAGCAGTACTTC. As protein: CASSRDSFYEQYF.

At least ten counts were recorded for this clonotype. The gene calls are TRBV5-1 and TRBJ1-2; D remains ambiguous. Germline V gene sequence: CDR1 SGHRS, CDR2 YFSETQ. The CDR3 contains 15 residues. V was shortened by 2 bases and J by 3 bases, with 14 bases between the two germline ends. CDR3 sequence (DNA): TGCGCCAGCAGCTTATCCGGTGAAGGGTACTATGGCTACACCTTC. As protein: CASSLSGEGYYGYTF.